One sample yielded the 8 T cell receptor beta chains listed below, sequenced in a study of blood T cell repertoires in COVID-19. The data were produced by immunoSEQ multiplex PCR, yet TCRdb's version contains in-frame clones alone and is incomplete. The repertoire holds roughly 400,000 clones, with nearly 90% as singletons. The sequenced sample was PBMCs or T cells enriched from blood (not recorded which). These receptors all come from a woman aged 40-49 years with acute COVID-19.

This clone was seen only once. V gene TRBV6-5 combines with J gene TRBJ1-6, with D uncertain. CDR1 is MNHEY, CDR2 SVGAGI, per germline. Between the trimmed V and J ends, which lost 7 bases and 8 bases, there was a span of 12 bases. This CDR3 contains 13 residues. The CDR3 sequence is CASMEQTHSPLHF. Here the CDR3 DNA reads TGTGCCAGCATGGAACAGACCCATTCACCCCTCCACTTT.

V gene TRBV19 combines with J gene TRBJ2-3; 8 nucleotides agree with TRBD2. The germline V gene has CDR1 LNHDA and CDR2 SQIVND (reference sequence). The trim removed 1 base at V and 6 bases at J, leaving 3 bases unmatched. This CDR3 has 14 amino acids. For the CDR3, the DNA is TGTGCCAGTAGTATAGCTCCTAGCGGGGATACGCAGTATTTT. It encodes CASSIAPSGDTQYF.

This clone showed up just once. This chain links TRBV7-9 with TRBJ2-3; D remains ambiguous. V was clipped by 1 base and J by 4 bases, with 9 bases between them. Germline CDR1 SEHNR, CDR2 FQNEAQ (reference sequence). The CDR3 is 14 residues long. DNA for the CDR3: TGTGCCAGCAGCTTAGACGGCGGTCCAGATACGCAGTATTTT. Translated: CASSLDGGPDTQYF.

This sequence joins TRBV5-1 and TRBJ1-1; 10 nucleotides align to TRBD1. Trimming removed 4 bases from V and 4 bases from J; junction bases left unmatched: 13. The CDR3 sequence is 17 residues long. Looked up from germline, CDR1 is SGHRS and CDR2 is YFSETQ. CDR3 protein: CASSRLAVGTGATEAFF. The CDR3, as DNA: TGCGCCAGCAGCAGGCTGGCCGTTGGGACAGGGGCCACTGAAGCTTTCTTT.

J is TRBJ1-1 and V is TRBV5-4, with a weak D call TRBD1 (6 bases). Germline assignment: CDR1 SGHNT and CDR2 YYREEE (reference sequence). Trimming stripped 6 bases from V and 1 base from J, with 10 bases between. This CDR3 spans 13 amino acids. For the CDR3, the DNA is TGTGCCAGCATGAGACAGGAGAACACTGAAGCTTTCTTT. Translation gives CASMRQENTEAFF.

The chain combines TRBV3-1 (or the pseudogene TRBV3-2) with TRBJ1-6; TRBD1 aligns across 9 bases. Trimming removed 1 base from V and 10 bases from J; junction bases left unmatched: 5. CDR1 is LGHDT, CDR2 YNNKEL, per germline (reference sequence). The CDR3 spans 15 residues. The CDR3 sequence is CASSQVGTGQSPLHF. In DNA, the CDR3 is TGTGCCAGCAGCCAAGTGGGGACAGGGCAATCACCCCTCCACTTT.

V is TRBV5-4 and J is TRBJ1-2; 12 bases are shared with TRBD1. Germline CDR1 SGHNT, CDR2 YYREEE (reference sequence). Trimming took 4 bases from V and 8 from J; bases not matched to a gene: 9. This CDR3 is built from 15 residues. This chain's CDR3 is CASSGPGQGATGYTF. DNA of the CDR3: TGTGCCAGCAGCGGACCGGGACAGGGGGCGACGGGCTACACCTTC.

Concerning this clone itself: The sample has other DNA sequences that encode this CDR3 too. This chain links TRBV12-3 or TRBV12-4 with TRBJ1-1; D is possibly TRBD1 (5 bases). V dropped 2 bases and J dropped 2 bases, with 6 bases sitting between them. CDR3 length: 13 amino acids. For the CDR3, the DNA is TGTGCCAGCAGTTTACAGGGAAACACTGAAGCTTTCTTT. Translated: CASSLQGNTEAFF.